These 19 T cell receptor beta chains share one sample of origin, sequenced in a study of human T cells and chemical hapten exposure. Time point denoted: pre-sensitization, week 0. Treatment described: therapeutic diphenylcyclopropenone sensitization with weekly scalp DPC. Each CDR3 protein is one row after TCRdb ran MiXCR on the RACE reads. The table records about 98,000 distinct CDR3 sequences, more than 10% of them present only once. This specimen consisted of whole blood, obtained in connection with sensitization to the hapten diphenylcyclopropenone (DPC). These receptors came from a woman aged 55 to 70 with alopecia areata. Some clones in this sample may be carry-over from other donors' samples.

This clonotype was counted many times. The genes are TRBV27 and TRBJ1-2; 7 bases are shared with TRBD1. CDR1 and CDR2 (germline): MNHEY, SMNVEV (reference sequence). J was trimmed by 2 bases and V by 2 bases; bases with no gene match: 11. The CDR3 extends over 17 amino acids. CDR3 in DNA: TGTGCCAGCAGTTTAAGGACAGGTTGGGACGCAAACTATGGCTACACCTTC. It translates to CASSLRTGWDANYGYTF.

J is TRBJ2-1 and V is TRBV6-2 or TRBV6-3, with 9 bases that match TRBD2. CDR1 MNHEY and CDR2 SVGEGT come from the germline V gene. The ends lost 2 bases at V and 7 bases at J; junction bases unmatched: 9. The CDR3 is 16 residues long. Written as DNA, the CDR3 is TGTGCCAGCAGTTACGAGCGGGGGGTCCCTTGGAATGAGCAGTTCTTC. It specifies CASSYERGVPWNEQFF.

The chain joins TRBV12-3 or TRBV12-4 to TRBJ2-5, with unresolved D. Trimming removed 3 bases at V and 4 bases at J, with 9 bases between. The CDR3 is 13 amino acids. CDR3 region: CASSLSVVETQYF. DNA of the CDR3: TGTGCCAGCAGTTTGTCGGTTGTAGAGACCCAGTACTTC.

This clonotype came up many times. The V and J genes are TRBV7-2 and TRBJ1-4, with D uncertain. CDR3 size: 12 residues. Trimming took 5 bases from V and 8 from J, leaving 9 bases between them. The germline gives CDR1 SGHTA, CDR2 FQGNSA. The CDR3 region is CASSTNGEKLFF. The CDR3 coding sequence is TGTGCCAGCAGCACAAACGGGGAAAAACTGTTTTTT.

This clonotype occurred many times. The chain recombines TRBV20-1 with TRBJ1-4, with D possibly matching TRBD1 (6 bases). V shed 2 bases and J shed 8 bases, with 18 bases lying between them. The CDR3 is 15 amino acids. Germline loops: CDR1 DFQATT, CDR2 SNEGSKA (reference sequence). In DNA, the CDR3 is TGCAGTGCTAGACCTGGACAGTCGTCTTGGGAAAAACTGTTTTTT. This translates into CSARPGQSSWEKLFF.

This clonotype was detected many times. The rearrangement links TRBV7-6 to TRBJ2-7, with 8 bases that match TRBD2. V was clipped by 5 bases and J by 9 bases; unmatched bases: 12. The CDR3 consists of 14 residues. Per germline, CDR1 SGHVS and CDR2 FNYEAQ. CDR3: CASSQGQRGIRQYF. As DNA, the CDR3 is TGTGCCAGCAGCCAGGGGCAGCGGGGGATTAGGCAGTACTTC. Full variable domain (remainder filled in from reference TRBV7-6 and TRBJ2-7): GAGVSQSPRYKVTKRGQDVALRCDPISGHVSLYWYRQALGQGPEFLTYFNYEAQQDKSGLPNDRFSAERPEGSISTLTIQRTEQRDSAMYRCASSQGQRGIRQYFGPGTRLTVT.

The DNA for the CDR3 is TGTGCCAGCAGTTACCTAATAGGGACCCAGTACTTC. Translation gives CASSYLIGTQYF. The chain uses TRBV6-2 or TRBV6-3 and TRBJ2-5; D ambiguous. The germline gives CDR1 MNHEY, CDR2 SVGEGT. Trimming stripped 2 bases from V and 7 bases from J, with 8 bases between. This CDR3 is 12 amino acids long.

This clonotype came up a few times. The V call is TRBV19, the J call TRBJ2-5; D is undetermined. Per the germline V gene, CDR1 is LNHDA and CDR2 is SQIVND (reference sequence). The CDR3 sequence is 17 residues long. Deletions cut 5 bases from V and 0 bases from J, with 19 bases between. CDR3 in amino acids: CASSSRMVGVDQETQYF. Written as DNA, the CDR3 is TGTGCCAGTAGTTCACGGATGGTTGGGGTAGACCAAGAGACCCAGTACTTC.

The table lists this clonotype with a few counts. This chain links TRBV6-1 with TRBJ1-1; D ambiguous. The CDR3 contains 15 residues. Germline V gene data show CDR1 as MNHNS and CDR2 as SASEGT. V lost 2 bases, J lost 6 bases, and 16 bases lay in between. The CDR3 loop reads CASSETWVSLAEAFF. The CDR3 nucleotides read TGTGCCAGCAGTGAAACGTGGGTCTCCCTTGCTGAAGCTTTCTTT.

This clonotype was detected ten times or more. The V gene is TRBV11-2, the J gene TRBJ1-2, with D perhaps TRBD1 (6 bases). V was clipped by 0 bases and J by 4 bases, with 15 bases between them. Germline V lookup: CDR1 SGHAT, CDR2 FQNNGV. This CDR3 comprises 16 residues. The CDR3 region is CASSLDRTGSAYGYTF. DNA for the CDR3: TGTGCCAGCAGCTTAGATCGAACAGGGAGTGCCTATGGCTACACCTTC.

Only a few counts were recorded for this clonotype. This rearrangement joins TRBV18 to TRBJ1-6; D call uncertain. The V gene lost 5 bases and the J gene lost 7 bases, with 15 bases spanning the gap. Germline V gives CDR1 KGHSH, CDR2 LQKENI. The CDR3 runs to 15 residues. The CDR3 DNA reads TGTGCCAGCTCAGCACTCTCAGAGAAAAATTCACCCCTCCACTTT. Its protein is CASSALSEKNSPLHF. Filled out from reference TRBV18 and TRBJ1-6, the complete variable domain reads NAGVMQNPRHLVRRRGQEARLRCSPMKGHSHVYWYRQLPEEGLKFMVYLQKENIIDESGMPKERFSAEFPKEGPSILRIQQVVRGDSAAYFCASSALSEKNSPLHFGNGTRLTVT.

Notes on this clonotype: A single base separates this from a much larger clone, so it may be a read error. The chain has TRBV10-3 and TRBJ1-5; D remains ambiguous. The CDR3 length is 13 residues. The germline gives CDR1 ENHRY, CDR2 SYGVKD. This CDR3 reads CAARFGENQAQHF. The CDR3, as DNA: TGTGCCGCAAGGTTCGGAGAGAATCAGGCCCAGCATTTT.

This clonotype was seen many times. V gene TRBV29-1 combines with J gene TRBJ1-1; D is unresolved. Germline assignment: CDR1 SQVTM and CDR2 ANQGSEA. This CDR3 is 14 amino acids long. V lost 4 bases and J lost 0, with 12 bases in between. CDR3 nucleotides: TGCAGCGTTGGGCGTCTCCCGGTGAACACTGAAGCTTTCTTT. As protein: CSVGRLPVNTEAFF. Drawing the rest from reference TRBV29-1 and TRBJ1-1, the complete variable domain is SAVISQKPSRDICQRGTSLTIQCQVDSQVTMMFWYRQQPGQSLTLIATANQGSEATYESGFVIDKFPISRPNLTFSTLTVSNMSPEDSSIYLCSVGRLPVNTEAFFGQGTRLTVV.

A note on this clonotype: Just one base apart from a much larger clone, this may be a read error. The chain joins TRBV27 to TRBJ2-1; TRBD1 aligns across 7 bases. Germline V gene data show CDR1 as MNHEY and CDR2 as SMNVEV (reference sequence). This CDR3 comprises 13 residues. CDR3 sequence (DNA): TGTGCCAGCGGGACAGAGTTTTACAATGGGCAGTTCTTC. Amino acid sequence: CASGTEFYNGQFF.

This clonotype appeared a few times. The chain recombines TRBV7-3 with TRBJ1-1; no clear D gene. The ends were cut back, 5 bases at V and 4 bases at J, with 14 bases in the middle. This CDR3 has 14 amino acids. Per germline, CDR1 SGHTA and CDR2 FQGTGA. The CDR3 region is CASSPGMRGTEAFF. CDR3 nucleotides: TGTGCCAGCAGCCCGGGGATGCGGGGCACTGAAGCTTTCTTT. Together with reference TRBV7-3 and TRBJ1-1, the CDR3 gives the full variable domain: GAGVSQTPSNKVTEKGKYVELRCDPISGHTALYWYRQSLGQGPEFLIYFQGTGAADDSGLPNDRFFAVRPEGSVSTLKIQRTERGDSAVYLCASSPGMRGTEAFFGQGTRLTVV.

This clonotype appeared many times. This chain joins TRBV11-2 and TRBJ1-2; no reliable D call. This CDR3 region has 19 residues. V dropped 5 bases and J dropped 2 bases, with 27 bases sitting between them. Per germline, CDR1 SGHAT and CDR2 FQNNGV. CDR3 DNA sequence: TGTGCCAGCAGCCCCCGAATGGCCATGAGGGCCCACAAAAACTATGGCTACACCTTC. This gives the protein CASSPRMAMRAHKNYGYTF.

This clonotype was observed many times. This chain uses TRBV5-1 with TRBJ1-1; tentatively, D is TRBD1 (6 bases). Germline CDR1 SGHRS, CDR2 YFSETQ. V lost 4 bases to trimming and J lost 4 bases, with 11 bases between them. The CDR3 is 13 amino acids. CDR3 bases: TGCGCCAGCAGCCCCAAGGGGGGCACTGAAGCTTTCTTT. Its protein is CASSPKGGTEAFF.

This clonotype was counted ten times or more. CDR3 bases: TGTGCCAGCAGCCCCTGGACGAGGGGGCAAAACATTCAGTACTTC. It specifies CASSPWTRGQNIQYF. The rearrangement joins TRBV27 to TRBJ2-4; 7 bases line up with TRBD1. Germline CDR1 and CDR2: MNHEY and SMNVEV (reference sequence). After removal of 6 bases from V and 5 bases from J, the junction contained 10 bases not matched to a gene. This CDR3 is built from 15 residues.

This clonotype was seen a few times. This chain uses TRBV10-1 with TRBJ2-5; tentatively, D is TRBD1 or TRBD2 (5 bases each). The V gene lost 0 bases and the J gene lost 5 bases, with 16 bases spanning the gap. The germline CDR1 and CDR2 sequences are WNHNN and SYGVQD (reference sequence). There are 16 residues in the CDR3. CDR3 in amino acids: CASSESEGTPRETQYF. DNA for the CDR3: TGCGCCAGCAGTGAGTCGGAAGGGACCCCCCGGGAGACCCAGTACTTC.